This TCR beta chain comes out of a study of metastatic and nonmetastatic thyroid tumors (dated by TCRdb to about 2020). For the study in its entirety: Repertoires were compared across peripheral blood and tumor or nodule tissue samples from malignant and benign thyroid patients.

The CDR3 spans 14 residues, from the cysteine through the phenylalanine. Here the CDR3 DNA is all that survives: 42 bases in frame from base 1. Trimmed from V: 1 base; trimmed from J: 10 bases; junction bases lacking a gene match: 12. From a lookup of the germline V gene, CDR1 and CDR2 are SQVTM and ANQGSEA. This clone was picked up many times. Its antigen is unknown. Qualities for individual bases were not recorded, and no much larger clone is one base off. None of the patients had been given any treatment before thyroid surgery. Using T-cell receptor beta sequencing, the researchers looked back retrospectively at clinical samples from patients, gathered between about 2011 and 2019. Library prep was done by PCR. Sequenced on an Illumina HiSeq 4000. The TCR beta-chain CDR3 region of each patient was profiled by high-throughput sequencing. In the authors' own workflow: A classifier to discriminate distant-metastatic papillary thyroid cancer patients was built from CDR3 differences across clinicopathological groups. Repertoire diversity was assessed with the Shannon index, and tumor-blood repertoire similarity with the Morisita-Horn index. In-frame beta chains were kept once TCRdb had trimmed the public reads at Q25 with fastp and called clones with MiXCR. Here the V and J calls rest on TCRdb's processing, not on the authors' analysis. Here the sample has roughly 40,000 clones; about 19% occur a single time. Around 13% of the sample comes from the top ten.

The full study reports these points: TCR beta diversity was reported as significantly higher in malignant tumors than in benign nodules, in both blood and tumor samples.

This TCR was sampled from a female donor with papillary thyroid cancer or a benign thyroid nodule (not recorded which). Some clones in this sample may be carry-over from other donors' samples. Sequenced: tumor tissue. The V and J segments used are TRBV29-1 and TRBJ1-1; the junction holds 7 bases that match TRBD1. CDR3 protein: CSVEGGETGSGAFF. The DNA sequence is TGCAGCGTTGAAGGTGGTGAGACAGGGAGCGGAGCTTTCTTT.